This paragraph covers one TCR beta chain sequence. This sample was included in a study of T-cell reconstitution after alpha-beta-depleted transplantation in children. With 0 bases removed from V and 4 bases from J, the gap between germline ends came to 18 bases. Germline V lookup: CDR1 DFQATT, CDR2 SNEGSKA (reference sequence). There are 16 residues in the CDR3. Preparation of the TCRbeta library was carried out with unique molecular identifiers. TCRdb re-analysed the PCR reads in MiXCR, keeping a single row per CDR3 protein. The sample consists of just over 70,000 distinct CDR3 sequences, 6% to 8.5% of them appearing once.

This chain uses TRBV20-1 with TRBJ1-1; D may be TRBD1 (6 bases). The sequence was collected from a human donor who donated a stem cell graft to a child with acute lymphoblastic leukemia. The material sequenced was PBMCs from the stem cell graft donor, taken from the stem cell graft. The CDR3 DNA follows: TGCAGTGCTAGAGATCTCACGGGGGGGGCCGCCACTGAAGCTTTCTTT. This translates into CSARDLTGGAATEAFF.